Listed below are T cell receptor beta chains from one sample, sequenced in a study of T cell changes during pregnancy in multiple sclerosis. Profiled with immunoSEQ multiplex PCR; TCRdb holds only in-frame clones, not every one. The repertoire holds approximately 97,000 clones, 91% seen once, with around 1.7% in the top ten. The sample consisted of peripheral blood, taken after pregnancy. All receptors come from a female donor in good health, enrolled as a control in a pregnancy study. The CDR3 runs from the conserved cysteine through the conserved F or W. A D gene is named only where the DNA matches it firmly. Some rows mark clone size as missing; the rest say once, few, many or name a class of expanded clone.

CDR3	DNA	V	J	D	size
CAWSEDSWTEAFF	TGTGCCTGGAGCGAGGACAGTTGGACTGAAGCTTTCTTT	TRBV30	TRBJ1-1	NA	NA
CASSIGGETGELFF	TGTGCCAGCAGTATCGGGGGGGAAACCGGGGAGCTGTTTTTT	TRBV6-1	TRBJ2-2	TRBD2	NA
CAIPGETQYF	TGTGCCATACCAGGAGAGACCCAGTACTTC	TRBV5-5	TRBJ2-5	NA	NA
CASSKRTDFNYGYTF	TGTGCCAGCAGTAAGAGGACAGACTTTAACTATGGCTACACCTTC	TRBV6-1	TRBJ1-2	NA	NA
CSVEIRDRLSGELFF	TGCAGCGTTGAAATTCGGGACAGGTTATCCGGGGAGCTGTTTTTT	TRBV29-1	TRBJ2-2	TRBD1	NA
CASSPPSGGAYNEQFF	TGTGCCAGCAGCCCACCTAGCGGGGGGGCCTACAATGAGCAGTTCTTC	TRBV5-4	TRBJ2-1	TRBD2	once
CASSSGFMGTDTQYF	TGTGCCAGCAGCTCGGGGTTTATGGGCACAGATACGCAGTATTTT	TRBV11-3	TRBJ2-3	NA	once
CASSTSGGSPLHF	TGTGCCAGCAGTACCTCTGGAGGCTCACCCCTCCACTTT	TRBV6-5	TRBJ1-6	NA	NA
CASSLETAYNEQFF	TGTGCCAGCAGCTTGGAGACAGCTTACAATGAGCAGTTCTTC	TRBV11-2	TRBJ2-1	NA	NA
CASSIRGAGGREQYF	TGTGCCAGCAGCATCCGTGGAGCGGGGGGTCGGGAGCAGTACTTC	TRBV7-2	TRBJ2-7	TRBD2	once
CSVALGGRLSTDTQYF	TGCAGCGTTGCCCTAGGGGGCCGTCTTAGCACAGATACGCAGTATTTT	TRBV29-1	TRBJ2-3	TRBD1	NA
CASSQESYSGANVLTF	TGCGCCAGCAGCCAAGAATCGTACTCTGGGGCCAACGTCCTGACTTTC	TRBV4-3	TRBJ2-6	NA	NA
CATSRLQTSGGGYNEQFF	TGTGCCACCAGCAGACTCCAAACTAGCGGGGGGGGTTACAATGAGCAGTTCTTC	TRBV15	TRBJ2-1	TRBD2	NA
CASSMVWGQSNQPQHF	TGTGCCAGTAGTATGGTCTGGGGGCAATCCAATCAGCCCCAGCATTTT	TRBV19	TRBJ1-5	NA	NA
CASSTGDVFIGYTF	TGTGCCAGTAGTACCGGAGATGTGTTCATTGGCTACACCTTC	TRBV19	TRBJ1-2	NA	NA
CASSSEGRTTDTQYF	TGTGCCAGTAGTTCGGAGGGCAGGACCACAGATACGCAGTATTTT	TRBV19	TRBJ2-3	NA	NA
CASSPRGRYYGYTF	TGTGCCAGCAGCCCCAGGGGGCGTTACTATGGCTACACCTTC	TRBV9	TRBJ1-2	TRBD1	NA
CASSPSGGARLNTQYF	TGTGCCAGCAGCCCTAGCGGGGGGGCTAGATTGAATACGCAGTATTTT	TRBV4-2	TRBJ2-3	TRBD2	NA
CASPYTSGYTF	TGTGCCAGCCCTTACACGTCTGGCTACACCTTC	TRBV2	TRBJ1-2	NA	NA
CASSHASGSYNEQFF	TGCGCCAGCAGCCATGCCTCCGGCTCCTACAATGAGCAGTTCTTC	TRBV4-3	TRBJ2-1	NA	NA
CASSLGGNTEAFF	TGTGCCAGCAGTCTCGGGGGGAACACTGAAGCTTTCTTT	TRBV27	TRBJ1-1	NA	few
CASSSQGNYGYTF	TGTGCCAGCAGCTCACAGGGGAACTATGGCTACACCTTC	TRBV7-9	TRBJ1-2	TRBD1	NA
CAISPQAPAGEQYF	TGTGCCATCAGTCCCCAGGCTCCAGCTGGCGAGCAGTACTTC	TRBV10-3	TRBJ2-7	NA	NA
CASSPGGDEAFF	TGTGCCAGCAGTCCCGGCGGGGACGAAGCTTTCTTT	TRBV2	TRBJ1-1	NA	few
CASSRGGGETQYF	TGCGCCAGCAGTCGGGGGGGCGGGGAGACCCAGTACTTC	TRBV23-1	TRBJ2-5	NA	NA
CASSLGNRGQGGAFF	TGTGCCAGCAGTTTAGGGAACAGGGGGCAAGGGGGGGCTTTCTTT	TRBV28	TRBJ1-1	TRBD1	NA
CASSQVWTSGGQETQYF	TGCGCCAGCAGCCAAGTCTGGACTAGCGGGGGACAAGAGACCCAGTACTTC	TRBV4-1	TRBJ2-5	TRBD2	NA
CASSVATSKLEQYF	TGTGCCAGCAGCGTAGCCACTAGTAAACTCGAGCAGTACTTC	TRBV9	TRBJ2-7	NA	NA
CASSWGQGAAKLFF	TGTGCCAGCAGTTGGGGACAGGGTGCAGCAAAACTGTTTTTT	TRBV28	TRBJ1-4	TRBD1	NA
CASSRLTDYGYTF	TGTGCCAGCAGTCGCCTGACAGACTATGGCTACACCTTC	TRBV27	TRBJ1-2	NA	NA
CASSLVFRGNQPQHF	TGTGCCAGCAGCTTAGTTTTCAGGGGGAATCAGCCCCAGCATTTT	TRBV7-8	TRBJ1-5	TRBD1	NA
CATSQEGARKLFF	TGTGCCACCAGCCAAGAAGGGGCGAGGAAACTGTTTTTT	TRBV15	TRBJ1-4	NA	NA
CASSSWTENYEQYF	TGTGCCAGCAGTTCTTGGACAGAGAACTACGAGCAGTACTTC	TRBV27	TRBJ2-7	NA	NA
CASSALAGVDEQYF	TGCGCCAGCAGCGCACTAGCGGGGGTCGACGAGCAGTACTTC	TRBV5-1	TRBJ2-7	TRBD2	NA
CASSSIRSGNTIYF	TGTGCCAGCAGCTCTATTCGCTCTGGAAACACCATATATTTT	TRBV7-2	TRBJ1-3	NA	NA
CASSDVGQPTDTQYF	TGTGCCAGCAGTGACGTGGGACAGCCCACAGATACGCAGTATTTT	TRBV6-4	TRBJ2-3	TRBD1	NA
CATLTSSVFTEAFF	TGTGCCACCTTAACCTCCTCGGTCTTCACTGAAGCTTTCTTT	TRBV21-1	TRBJ1-1	NA	once
CASSPNAGQGLAKNIQYF	TGCGCCAGCAGCCCAAACGCCGGACAGGGACTAGCCAAAAACATTCAGTACTTC	TRBV5-1	TRBJ2-4	TRBD1	NA
CASSLGQYEQYF	TGTGCCAGCAGCTTAGGGCAGTACGAGCAGTACTTC	TRBV7-9	TRBJ2-7	NA	NA
CASRPGWMHYGYTF	TGTGCCAGCAGACCAGGGTGGATGCACTATGGCTACACCTTC	TRBV7-2	TRBJ1-2	NA	NA
CAIGTFYEQYF	TGTGCCATCGGGACATTCTACGAGCAGTACTTC	TRBV10-3	TRBJ2-7	NA	NA
CASSPEGAANTEAFF	TGTGCCAGCAGCCCCGAAGGGGCTGCGAACACTGAAGCTTTCTTT	TRBV7-2	TRBJ1-1	NA	NA
CASSQVAGGEKTQYF	TGCGCCAGCAGCCAAGTGGCTGGGGGCGAAAAGACCCAGTACTTC	TRBV4-3	TRBJ2-5	NA	NA
CASSLTVRSPLHF	TGTGCCAGCAGCTTGACAGTCCGCTCACCCCTCCACTTT	TRBV7-2	TRBJ1-6	NA	NA
CSVFVPDFTDTQYF	TGCAGCGTTTTCGTCCCGGACTTCACAGATACGCAGTATTTT	TRBV29-1	TRBJ2-3	NA	NA
CASSEYPGGTNQPQHF	TGTGCCAGCAGTGAATACCCAGGGGGCACCAATCAGCCCCAGCATTTT	TRBV6-1	TRBJ1-5	TRBD1	NA
CASSHAPYTGVGDYEQYF	TGCGCCAGCAGCCACGCTCCTTATACAGGGGTAGGTGACTACGAGCAGTACTTC	TRBV4-3	TRBJ2-7	TRBD1	NA
CASSPERQGRFEQFF	TGTGCCAGCAGCCCAGAAAGGCAGGGGCGGTTTGAGCAGTTCTTC	TRBV7-2	TRBJ2-1	NA	NA
CASSKRGGVAGRETQYF	TGTGCCAGCAGCAAAAGGGGGGGGGTAGCGGGAAGGGAGACCCAGTACTTC	TRBV7-8	TRBJ2-5	TRBD2	NA
CASSSRAQFSGEQYF	TGCGCCAGCAGCAGCCGAGCGCAGTTTTCAGGGGAGCAGTACTTC	TRBV4-1	TRBJ2-7	NA	NA
CATRDYGNEQFF	TGTGCCACCAGGGACTATGGCAATGAGCAGTTCTTC	TRBV2	TRBJ2-1	TRBD2	NA